The source of this T cell receptor beta chain is a study of vaccination effects on CD4 cells after COVID-19. The V gene's germline CDR1 is SGHTA and CDR2 FQGTGA. V lost 3 bases, J lost 4 bases, and 8 bases lay in between. The CDR3 has 13 residues. Antigen-specific CD4+ T cells were expanded with viral peptide pools in the ViraFEST assay before sequencing. With about 9 days of culture completed, CD4+ T cells were isolated. Two-dose BNT162b2 or mRNA-1273 vaccination was given to participants. Turning to this clone: The target antigen is unknown.

Some clones are missing from TCRdb's copy, which holds only in-frame ones; the method was immunoSEQ multiplex PCR. The sample yields more than 15,000 clones, roughly 70% seen once. The source is a human donor who received a COVID-19 vaccine. Sequencing used CD4+ T cells from PBMCs cultured with SARS-CoV-2 spike peptides, obtained after COVID-19 vaccination. The chain couples TRBV7-3 to TRBJ2-3; the D gene is possibly TRBD1 (5 bases). The CDR3 protein is CASSFRAADTQYF. The CDR3 DNA reads TGTGCCAGCAGCTTCAGGGCAGCAGATACGCAGTATTTT.